Described below is a single TCR beta chain sequence and its context. The antigen it binds to is not known. Base quality data are lacking; no much larger clone is found one base away. Collaborating institutions collected whole blood in K2EDTA tubes following their own protocols. For TCRbeta analysis, collaborators shipped samples in one of three forms: frozen whole blood, isolated PBMCs, or DNA extracted from either of those sample types. The CDR3, from cysteine to phenylalanine, totals 13 residues. The retained sequence is limited to the CDR3, 39 bases, with the frame set at the first base. CDR1 SGHDT and CDR2 YYEEEE are derived from the germline V gene. V is pared back by 4 bases and J by 5 bases, with 12 bases lying between the germline termini. This entry belongs to a study of blood T cell repertoires in COVID-19 (dated by TCRdb to the early 2020s). Turning to the overall study: Samples covering the acute and convalescent phases of COVID-19 were provided by collaborators in the United States, Italy and Spain. HLA class I and class II types, where available, came from metadata supplied by the sample provider rather than from assay-based typing. Sample metadata almost always included a de-identified subject ID, COVID-19 status, age in years and sex. The repertoires were released in a freely available public database intended as a resource for research on the immune response to SARS-CoV-2. Samples came from the ongoing ImmuneRACE study (first 160 participants) plus 1,254 subjects from 6 global collaborators. The dataset comprised deeply sampled blood TCRbeta repertoires from subjects exposed to, actively infected with, or recovered from COVID-19. The prospective study material was composed of cDNA or gDNA derived from T cells, B-cell-depleted T cells, or PBMCs.

TCRbeta CDR3 regions were amplified from genomic DNA by means of the immunoSEQ Assay, a bias-controlled multiplex PCR. On the authors' methods: The number of nucleated cells in each sample was estimated from the amplification of reference gene primers within the assay. To quantify the absolute abundance of each unique TCRbeta CDR3 rearrangement, sequence reads were collapsed and filtered. For each sample, productive Simpson clonality was calculated by taking the square root of Simpson's diversity index across productive rearrangements. Imported from immuneACCESS, the table was reduced by TCRdb to in-frame sequences with V and J called. These copies leave out some clones; in studies compared against another copy, an unresolved V gene accounts for under half, and the cause of the remainder is not known. The DNA was the basis for D and trimming; V, J and clone size are from that table. The sample yields around 80,000 clones; approximately 82% were counted once. Roughly 9% of the sample is in the top ten clones.

Summary of the overall study and its limitations: Clinical and demographic metadata were provided uncurated, with the amount varying by source and participant.

Sequenced material: peripheral blood. The chain joins TRBV5-6 to TRBJ2-5, and the D gene may be TRBD2, 5 bases matching. The sequence derives from a human donor in a cohort sampled during active COVID-19. The DNA reads TGTGCCAGCAGCCCGGCGGGCCGGGAGACCCAGTACTTC. Its protein reads: CASSPAGRETQYF.